A selection of T cell receptor beta chains follows, all from one sample in a study of CD4+ T cells in melanoma. Sequencing was performed with immunoSEQ multiplex PCR; in TCRdb, only in-frame clones are kept and a portion is missing. The sample has roughly 10,000 clones; roughly two thirds are singletons. The specimen was cells from a culture (not recorded whether cultured in vitro). These receptors were collected from a human donor with melanoma. Both conserved end residues are part of each CDR3. D genes are given only for firm matches. Clone size is shown for a subset of rows, as once, few, many or a class of expanded clone.

V	size	J	D	CDR3	DNA
TRBV5-1	few	TRBJ1-2	-	CASSLGSGNSYGYTF	TGCGCCAGCAGCTTAGGTTCGGGGAATAGCTATGGCTACACCTTC
TRBV7-3	-	TRBJ2-1	TRBD1	CASSPGTGGNEQFF	TGTGCCAGCAGCCCGGGGACAGGGGGCAATGAGCAGTTCTTC
TRBV11-2	-	TRBJ1-6	-	CASSLRLGKDSPLHF	TGTGCCAGCAGCTTAAGGTTGGGGAAGGATTCACCCCTCCACTTT
TRBV5-1	-	TRBJ1-2	-	CASSLGSWGAGYGYTF	TGCGCCAGCAGCTTGGGGTCCTGGGGGGCTGGCTATGGCTACACCTTC
TRBV11-2	-	TRBJ2-3	-	CASSLGFTASTDTQYF	TGTGCCAGCAGCTTAGGTTTCACCGCCAGCACAGATACGCAGTATTTT
TRBV6-6	few	TRBJ1-4	TRBD1	CASSSGTGLKYEKLFF	TGTGCCAGCAGTTCCGGGACAGGGTTAAAATATGAAAAACTGTTTTTT
TRBV18	-	TRBJ1-5	-	CASSHDSNQPQHF	TGTGCCAGCTCACATGACAGCAATCAGCCCCAGCATTTT
TRBV20-1	-	TRBJ1-3	-	CSARLGQRIYF	TGCAGTGCTAGATTAGGACAGAGGATATATTTT
TRBV5-1	-	TRBJ1-4	TRBD1	CASSTNRGPGNEKLFF	TGCGCCAGCAGCACAAACAGGGGGCCGGGGAATGAAAAACTGTTTTTT
TRBV19	few	TRBJ1-5	TRBD1	CASSPYRQGCNQPQHF	TGTGCCAGTAGTCCCTATCGACAGGGGTGCAATCAGCCCCAGCATTTT
TRBV7-3	-	TRBJ2-3	TRBD2	CASSLVGGARDTQYF	TGTGCCAGCAGCTTAGTCGGGGGGGCGAGGGATACGCAGTATTTT
TRBV11-3	-	TRBJ2-7	-	CASSQIMGQREYF	TGTGCCAGCAGCCAAATTATGGGTCAGCGCGAGTACTTC
TRBV9	-	TRBJ2-1	TRBD2	CASSADSGRYNEQFF	TGTGCCAGCAGCGCAGATAGCGGGAGATACAATGAGCAGTTCTTC